These 24 T cell receptor beta chains share one sample of origin, sequenced in a study of OX40 agonist ivuxolimab in advanced cancers. Clones were sequenced by immunoSEQ multiplex PCR, and TCRdb holds only the in-frame ones, with some missing. The sample lists about 64,000 clones, 91% occurring once. The specimen was CD4+ or CD8+ T cells sorted from blood, collected in a trial of the OX40 agonist ivuxolimab. These receptors were obtained from an adult with an advanced solid tumor such as melanoma, head and neck, liver or kidney cancer.

This rearrangement joins TRBV5-1 to TRBJ2-7; the match to TRBD2 covers 7 bases. Trimming cost V 1 base and J 2 bases; bases outside gene matches: 6. The CDR3 extends over 15 amino acids. Per germline, CDR1 SGHRS and CDR2 YFSETQ. CDR3 bases: TGCGCCAGCAGCTTGCGACTAGCAGACCCCTACGAGCAGTACTTC. This translates into CASSLRLADPYEQYF.

The V call is TRBV28, the J call TRBJ1-2; 7 nucleotides align to TRBD1. The germline gives CDR1 MDHEN, CDR2 SYDVKM. The length of the CDR3 is 15 residues. The V gene end was trimmed by 8 bases and the J gene end by 1 base; junction bases not matched to a gene: 10. CDR3 sequence: CASLTGTDVNYGYTF. CDR3 in DNA: TGTGCCAGCTTAACCGGGACAGATGTTAACTATGGCTACACCTTC.

This chain connects TRBV18 to TRBJ1-2, with a possible D match to TRBD1 (5 bases). Looked up from germline, CDR1 is KGHSH and CDR2 is LQKENI. This CDR3 has 16 amino acids. The V and J ends lost 2 bases and 1 base respectively, with 14 bases between them. The CDR3 loop reads CASSPEVQGRNYGYTF. The CDR3 nucleotides are TGTGCCAGCTCACCAGAAGTGCAGGGCCGTAACTATGGCTACACCTTC.

The rearrangement joins TRBV15 to TRBJ2-3; no firm D call. This CDR3 comprises 12 residues. V shed 0 bases and J shed 6 bases, with 4 bases lying between them. CDR1 and CDR2 (germline): LNHNV, YYDKDF (reference sequence). The CDR3 nucleotides are TGTGCCACCAGCAGAGATTTTGATACGCAGTATTTT. It encodes CATSRDFDTQYF.

The chain employs TRBV5-5 and TRBJ2-3, with TRBD2 matching 9 bases. Germline CDR1 is SGHKS and CDR2 is YYEKEE (reference sequence). This CDR3 is built from 17 residues. The J segment lost 5 bases and the V segment lost 4 bases, leaving 14 bases of the junction unmatched. DNA for the CDR3: TGTGCCAGCAGCCATAGCGGGAGCGCTCATACAATAGATACGCAGTATTTT. This sequence encodes CASSHSGSAHTIDTQYF.

J is TRBJ2-1 and V is TRBV28; D is unclear. Germline V CDR1 and CDR2: MDHEN, SYDVKM. The V end was cut by 5 bases, the J end by 8 bases, with 4 bases between. This CDR3 is built from 10 residues. CDR3 region: CASSSYEQFF. Here the CDR3 DNA reads TGTGCCAGCAGTAGCTATGAGCAGTTCTTC. Together with reference TRBV28 and TRBJ2-1, the CDR3 gives the full variable domain: DVKVTQSSRYLVKRTGEKVFLECVQDMDHENMFWYRQDPGLGLRLIYFSYDVKMKEKGDIPEGYSVSREKKERFSLILESASTNQTSMYLCASSSYEQFFGPGTRLTVL.

The rearrangement uses TRBV19 and TRBJ2-6; TRBD2 aligns across 8 bases. Germline lookup yields CDR1 LNHDA and CDR2 SQIVND (reference sequence). The ends lost 2 bases at V and 2 bases at J; junction bases unmatched: 8. The CDR3 has 18 residues. CDR3 protein: CASSIRASGSTGANVLTF. In nucleotides, the CDR3 is TGTGCCAGTAGTATAAGGGCTAGCGGGTCAACTGGGGCCAACGTCCTGACTTTC.

V is TRBV9 and J is TRBJ1-5; 7 bases fit TRBD1. The germline V gene has CDR1 SGDLS and CDR2 YYNGEE. The V and J ends lost 0 bases and 6 bases, in that order; junction bases with no gene match: 15. The CDR3 contains 18 residues. CDR3 residues: CASSVVPPDRVRGQPQHF. In DNA, the CDR3 is TGTGCCAGCAGCGTAGTTCCCCCCGACAGGGTTAGGGGTCAGCCCCAGCATTTT. Full variable domain (remainder filled in from reference TRBV9 and TRBJ1-5): DSGVTQTPKHLITATGQRVTLRCSPRSGDLSVYWYQQSLDQGLQFLIQYYNGEERAKGNILERFSAQQFPDLHSELNLSSLELGDSALYFCASSVVPPDRVRGQPQHFGDGTRLSIL.

The chain joins TRBV18 to TRBJ2-6; D is unclear. V was pared by 3 bases and J by 1 base, with 4 bases between. CDR3 size: 14 residues. Per the germline V gene, CDR1 is KGHSH and CDR2 is LQKENI. DNA of the CDR3: TGTGCCAGCTCACCTAAGTCTGGGGCCAACGTCCTGACTTTC. Translated: CASSPKSGANVLTF.

The chain uses TRBV6-1 and TRBJ2-3; no firm D call. Germline CDR1 reads MNHNS; CDR2 reads SASEGT. Between the trimmed V and J ends, which lost 4 bases and 1 base, there was a span of 6 bases. This CDR3 spans 13 amino acids. CDR3 region: CASSAKRTDTQYF. CDR3 in DNA: TGTGCCAGCAGTGCGAAACGCACAGATACGCAGTATTTT.

The rearrangement links TRBV7-9 to TRBJ2-7; D gene ambiguous. The CDR3 is 14 residues long. The germline V and J ends were trimmed by 3 bases and 5 bases, with 14 bases remaining between them. Germline assignment: CDR1 SEHNR and CDR2 FQNEAQ (reference sequence). In DNA, the CDR3 is TGTGCCAGCAGCTTGCGACGTGTTGGGAACGAGCAGTACTTC. Its translation: CASSLRRVGNEQYF.

Here the CDR3 DNA reads TGTGCCACCAGGGGCAGTCGCTCCTACGAGCAGTACTTC. Translated, it gives CATRGSRSYEQYF. The J gene is TRBJ2-7, the V gene TRBV28; weak D call: TRBD1 (6 bases). The germline V and J ends were trimmed by 10 bases and 0 bases, with 13 bases remaining between them. CDR3 length: 13 residues. Germline-derived CDR1 and CDR2 are MDHEN and SYDVKM.

The V call is TRBV15, the J call TRBJ1-5; perhaps TRBD1 as D (6 bases). Germline values: CDR1 LNHNV, CDR2 YYDKDF (reference sequence). CDR3 size: 13 residues. The germline V and J ends were trimmed by 4 bases and 9 bases, with 13 bases remaining between them. The CDR3 loop reads CATSTGADPPQHF. DNA for the CDR3: TGTGCCACCAGCACGGGGGCAGATCCGCCCCAGCATTTT.

The table lists this clone with a few counts. This chain joins TRBV10-3 and TRBJ1-5, with a weak D call TRBD1 (5 bases). CDR1 and CDR2 (germline): ENHRY, SYGVKD. Trimming stripped 10 bases from V and 7 bases from J, with 20 bases between. This CDR3 is 14 amino acids long. The CDR3 is CATSGGGARQPQHF. For the CDR3, the DNA is TGTGCCACGTCGGGGGGAGGGGCCCGACAGCCCCAGCATTTT.

The rearrangement links TRBV6-6 to TRBJ2-1; no clear D. The germline V gene encodes CDR1 MNHNY and CDR2 SVGAGI (reference sequence). The length of the CDR3 is 14 residues. Trimming left V 5 bases short and J 8 bases short, with 16 bases between. The CDR3 bases are TGTGCCAGCAGTGCTTCTTCTAGTTGGGATGAGCAGTTCTTC. This translates into CASSASSSWDEQFF.

This chain uses TRBV4-2 with TRBJ1-2; D uncertain. Germline assignment: CDR1 LGHNA and CDR2 YNFKEQ. Trimming left V 0 bases short and J 2 bases short, with 13 bases between. The CDR3 length is 16 residues. The CDR3 coding sequence is TGTGCCAGCAGCCAAGATTGGAGGGCACCGAACTATGGCTACACCTTC. This gives the protein CASSQDWRAPNYGYTF.

The rearrangement links TRBV5-6 to TRBJ1-2, with a possible D match to TRBD1 (5 bases). The CDR3 totals 17 residues. Germline CDR1 SGHDT, CDR2 YYEEEE. Deletions cut 1 base from V and 0 bases from J, with 16 bases between. The CDR3 loop reads CASSLKAGWGSNYGYTF. The DNA of the CDR3 is TGTGCCAGCAGCTTGAAAGCAGGGTGGGGTTCTAACTATGGCTACACCTTC.

Only a few counts were recorded for this clone. V usage is TRBV7-2 and J usage is TRBJ1-1, with no clear D. The CDR3 consists of 13 residues. Germline-derived CDR1 and CDR2 are SGHTA and FQGNSA. Trimming pared 2 bases from V and 3 bases from J, leaving 7 bases between. This CDR3 is CASSLNRYTEAFF. Here the CDR3 DNA reads TGTGCCAGCAGCTTAAATCGGTACACTGAAGCTTTCTTT.

V gene TRBV7-9 combines with J gene TRBJ2-1; 11 bases line up with TRBD2. Trimming cost V 2 bases and J 2 bases; bases outside gene matches: 5. Looked up from germline, CDR1 is SEHNR and CDR2 is FQNEAQ (reference sequence). The length of the CDR3 is 17 residues. This CDR3 is CASSLPNSGRAYNEQFF. Here the CDR3 DNA reads TGTGCCAGCAGCTTACCAAATAGCGGGAGGGCCTACAATGAGCAGTTCTTC.

The chain is built from TRBV28 and TRBJ2-3; 9 nucleotides line up with TRBD2. Germline V gene sequence: CDR1 MDHEN, CDR2 SYDVKM. The CDR3 is 14 amino acids. V was clipped by 6 bases and J by 7 bases; unmatched bases: 8. CDR3: CASSRLADLNTQYF. The DNA for the CDR3 is TGTGCCAGCAGCCGACTAGCGGACCTAAATACGCAGTATTTT.

This chain links TRBV10-3 with TRBJ1-4; D is possibly TRBD1 (6 bases). The CDR3 is 15 amino acids. Germline assignment: CDR1 ENHRY and CDR2 SYGVKD. The germline V and J ends were trimmed by 0 bases and 5 bases, with 10 bases remaining between them. This chain's CDR3 is CAISESRQGNEKLFF. Written as DNA, the CDR3 is TGTGCCATCAGTGAGTCGCGTCAGGGGAATGAAAAACTGTTTTTT.

CDR3 DNA: TGCGCCAGCAAGAAGGAGGTAGCGGGAGTTGGCTACGAGCAGTACTTC. Translation gives CASKKEVAGVGYEQYF. The chain is built from TRBV5-1 and TRBJ2-7; 9 bases match TRBD2. CDR3 size: 16 residues. V shed 6 bases and J 3 bases; nucleotides not matched to a gene: 13. In germline, CDR1 is SGHRS, CDR2 YFSETQ.

The DNA of the CDR3 is TGTGCCACCAGCAGAGATTGGAGCGCGAGCTCCTACGAGCAGTACTTC. Protein product: CATSRDWSASSYEQYF. The chain carries TRBV15 and TRBJ2-7; D gene unclear. The CDR3 has 16 amino acids. The germline V gene has CDR1 LNHNV and CDR2 YYDKDF (reference sequence). The V end was cut by 0 bases, the J end by 0 bases, with 12 bases between.

The chain couples TRBV15 to TRBJ1-1; D is uncertain. The germline V and J ends were trimmed by 0 bases and 6 bases, with 8 bases remaining between them. Germline assignment: CDR1 LNHNV and CDR2 YYDKDF (reference sequence). The CDR3 sequence is 13 residues long. This chain's CDR3 is CATSREKAAEAFF. The CDR3 DNA sequence: TGTGCCACCAGCAGAGAAAAGGCGGCTGAAGCTTTCTTT. Looking up the rest from reference TRBV15 and TRBJ1-1 gives the full variable domain: DAMVIQNPRYQVTQFGKPVTLSCSQTLNHNVMYWYQQKSSQAPKLLFHYYDKDFNNEADTPDNFQSRRPNTSFCFLDIRSPGLGDTAMYLCATSREKAAEAFFGQGTRLTVV.